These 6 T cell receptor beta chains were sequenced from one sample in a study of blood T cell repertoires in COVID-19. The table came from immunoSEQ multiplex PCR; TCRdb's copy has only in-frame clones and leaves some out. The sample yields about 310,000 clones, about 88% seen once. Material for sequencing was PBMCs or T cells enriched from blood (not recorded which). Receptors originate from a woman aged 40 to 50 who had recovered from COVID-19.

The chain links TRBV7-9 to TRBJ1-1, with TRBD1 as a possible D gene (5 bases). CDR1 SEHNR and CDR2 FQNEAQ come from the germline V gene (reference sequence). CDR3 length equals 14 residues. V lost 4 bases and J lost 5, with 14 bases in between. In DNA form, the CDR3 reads TGTGCCAGCAGCTCCGCTGGGGCGGGGACTGAAGCTTTCTTT. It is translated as CASSSAGAGTEAFF.

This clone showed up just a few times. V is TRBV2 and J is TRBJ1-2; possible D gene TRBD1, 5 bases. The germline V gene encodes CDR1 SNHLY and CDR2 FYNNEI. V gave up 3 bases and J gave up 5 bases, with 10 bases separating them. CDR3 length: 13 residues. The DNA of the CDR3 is TGTGCCAGCAGTGACGACAGTCAGTATGGCTACACCTTC. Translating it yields CASSDDSQYGYTF.

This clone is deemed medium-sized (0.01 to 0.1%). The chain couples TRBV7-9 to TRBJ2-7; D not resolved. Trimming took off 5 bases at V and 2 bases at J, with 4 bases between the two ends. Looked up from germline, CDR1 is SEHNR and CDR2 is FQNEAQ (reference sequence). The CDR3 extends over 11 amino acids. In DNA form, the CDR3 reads TGTGCCAGCAGCACAACCTACGAGCAGTACTTC. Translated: CASSTTYEQYF.

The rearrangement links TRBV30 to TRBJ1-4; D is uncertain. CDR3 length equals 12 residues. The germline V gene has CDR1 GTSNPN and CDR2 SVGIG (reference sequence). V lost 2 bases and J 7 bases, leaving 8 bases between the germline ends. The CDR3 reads CAWSPELEKLFF. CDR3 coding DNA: TGTGCCTGGAGTCCTGAGCTTGAAAAACTGTTTTTT.

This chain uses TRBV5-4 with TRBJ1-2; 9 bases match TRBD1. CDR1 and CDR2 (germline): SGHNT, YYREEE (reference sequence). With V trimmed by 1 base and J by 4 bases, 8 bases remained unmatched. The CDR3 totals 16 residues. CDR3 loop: CASSLPLGQGPYGYTF. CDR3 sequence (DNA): TGTGCCAGCAGCTTGCCCTTGGGACAGGGACCCTATGGCTACACCTTC.

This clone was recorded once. This CDR3 reads CASSSLGGAGVYEQYF. DNA of the CDR3: TGTGCCAGCAGCTCCCTTGGGGGAGCGGGAGTGTACGAGCAGTACTTC. The J gene is TRBJ2-7, the V gene TRBV11-2, with 8 bases fitting TRBD2. The germline CDR1 and CDR2 sequences are SGHAT and FQNNGV. Unmatched junction bases numbered 12, after V lost 4 bases and J lost 4 bases. This CDR3 has 16 residues.